Following are 32 T cell receptor beta chains from one sample sequenced in a study of blood T cell repertoires in COVID-19. Repertoires were generated with immunoSEQ multiplex PCR, while TCRdb's copy carries only in-frame clones and drops some. The sample consists of more than 200,000 clones, roughly 80% of them appearing once. Sequencing was carried out using peripheral blood. Source of these receptors: a man in his sixties with acute or convalescent COVID-19.

The CDR3 region has the DNA TGTGCCAGCAGTGAGCAGGGACTTGGAAACACCATATATTTT. Protein sequence: CASSEQGLGNTIYF. The chain employs TRBV6-1 and TRBJ1-3; D is possibly TRBD1 (5 bases). Trimming took 3 bases from V and 3 from J, leaving 9 bases between them. Per the germline V gene, CDR1 is MNHNS and CDR2 is SASEGT. The CDR3 totals 14 residues.

The rearrangement links TRBV18 to TRBJ1-1, with TRBD1 matching 7 bases. V lost 2 bases to trimming and J lost 3 bases; unmatched junction nucleotides: 6. CDR1 is KGHSH and CDR2 is LQKENI in the germline V gene. CDR3 length equals 15 residues. The CDR3 loop reads CASSPGGQTHTEAFF. The CDR3 DNA is TGTGCCAGCTCACCAGGGGGACAGACCCACACTGAAGCTTTCTTT. The complete variable domain, with remaining parts taken from reference TRBV18 and TRBJ1-1, reads NAGVMQNPRHLVRRRGQEARLRCSPMKGHSHVYWYRQLPEEGLKFMVYLQKENIIDESGMPKERFSAEFPKEGPSILRIQQVVRGDSAAYFCASSPGGQTHTEAFFGQGTRLTVV.

The chain has TRBV7-6 and TRBJ1-1; D remains ambiguous. V was clipped by 4 bases and J by 6 bases, with 21 bases between them. Germline lookup yields CDR1 SGHVS and CDR2 FNYEAQ. This CDR3 region has 16 residues. The CDR3 DNA follows: TGTGCCAGCAGCTCCCAAAGTTACACAGTAAATTCTGAAGCTTTCTTT. Its translation is CASSSQSYTVNSEAFF.

In DNA form, the CDR3 reads TGTGCCAGTAGTGCGGGACAGGGATCCGGGGAGCTGTTTTTT. Translated: CASSAGQGSGELFF. The V and J genes are TRBV19 and TRBJ2-2; 9 nucleotides line up with TRBD1. J lost 6 bases, V lost 5 bases, and 4 bases had no gene match. This CDR3 contains 14 residues. Germline values: CDR1 LNHDA, CDR2 SQIVND (reference sequence).

The chain joins TRBV10-1 to TRBJ1-6; no clear D. The CDR3 sequence is 13 residues long. From germline, CDR1 is WNHNN and CDR2 SYGVQD (reference sequence). V lost 0 bases and J lost 14, with 11 bases in between. As DNA, the CDR3 is TGCGCCAGCAGTGAGTCGCCCGCGGCGGCCCTCCACTTT. Encoded protein: CASSESPAAALHF.

The chain links TRBV10-1 to TRBJ1-2; D ambiguous. Trimming removed 0 bases at V and 8 bases at J, with 19 bases between. Germline V gene data show CDR1 as WNHNN and CDR2 as SYGVQD (reference sequence). The CDR3 loop spans 16 amino acids. CDR3 region: CASSESLRVSRQGYTF. The CDR3 region has the DNA TGCGCCAGCAGTGAGTCCCTCCGGGTATCGCGCCAAGGCTACACCTTC.

The chain links TRBV9 to TRBJ2-1; D is possibly TRBD1 (5 bases). The V and J ends lost 0 bases and 1 base respectively, with 20 bases between them. Germline V gene sequence: CDR1 SGDLS, CDR2 YYNGEE. There are 19 residues in the CDR3. CDR3 amino acids: CASSVGSGLGSRSYNEQFF. For the CDR3, the DNA is TGTGCCAGCAGCGTAGGTTCAGGGTTAGGGTCCAGGTCCTACAATGAGCAGTTCTTC.

The genes are TRBV21-1 and TRBJ2-7; the DNA was not compared with TRBD1, the D call given in the table. TRBV21-1 is deemed a pseudogene. This CDR3 is built from 16 residues. CDR3 in DNA: TGTGCCAGCAGCAGCACCGGGTGGACAGGGGACGACGAGCAGTACTTC. Its protein is CASSSTGWTGDDEQYF.

This chain connects TRBV19 to TRBJ1-4; D not certain. CDR1 is LNHDA, CDR2 SQIVND, per germline (reference sequence). V was trimmed by 3 bases and J by 6 bases, leaving 14 bases between them. This CDR3 spans 15 amino acids. As DNA, the CDR3 is TGTGCCAGTAGTATCGTAGGCGCCGCGGATGAAAAACTGTTTTTT. Residues: CASSIVGAADEKLFF.

The chain uses TRBV5-1 and TRBJ2-2; 9 bases align to TRBD2. CDR1 and CDR2 from the germline V gene are SGHRS and YFSETQ. After removal of 4 bases from V and 3 bases from J, the junction contained 4 bases not matched to a gene. This CDR3 comprises 15 residues. CDR3 DNA: TGCGCCAGCAGCCTTAGCGGGGGCTACACCGGGGAGCTGTTTTTT. Its protein product is CASSLSGGYTGELFF.

This sequence joins TRBV3-1 (or the pseudogene TRBV3-2) and TRBJ2-3, with D possibly matching TRBD1 (6 bases). Trimming shortened V by 0 bases and J by 3 bases, and 10 bases separated the two germline ends. Germline CDR1 LGHDT, CDR2 YNNKEL (reference sequence). The CDR3 spans 15 residues. This CDR3 reads CASSQDHRVTDTQYF. The DNA of the CDR3 is TGTGCCAGCAGCCAAGACCACAGGGTTACAGATACGCAGTATTTT.

The chain employs TRBV6-2 or TRBV6-3 and TRBJ2-1, with TRBD2 matching 7 bases. J gave up 4 bases and V 5 bases, and 8 bases lay outside the gene matches. Germline CDR1 MNHEY, CDR2 SVGEGT. This CDR3 has 15 residues. CDR3 bases: TGTGCCAGCAGTCCGGGAGGCGCCACTTACAATGAGCAGTTCTTC. Protein product: CASSPGGATYNEQFF.

J is TRBJ1-3 and V is TRBV7-6; 8 nucleotides line up with TRBD1. Germline lookup yields CDR1 SGHVS and CDR2 FNYEAQ. The length of the CDR3 is 15 residues. J lost 7 bases, V lost 3 bases, and 8 bases had no gene match. The CDR3 region is CASSLVAGGMNTIYF. DNA for the CDR3: TGTGCCAGCAGCTTGGTGGCAGGGGGCATGAACACCATATATTTT.

The CDR3 protein is CASSLQGGSSGNTIYF. In nucleotides, the CDR3 is TGTGCCAGCAGCTTACAGGGGGGCAGCTCTGGAAACACCATATATTTT. The rearrangement links TRBV7-3 to TRBJ1-3, with 7 bases identical to TRBD1. With 2 bases clipped from V and 0 bases from J, the junction kept 4 bases outside the gene matches. The CDR3 consists of 16 residues. Germline values: CDR1 SGHTA, CDR2 FQGTGA.

This clone has just one count. The rearrangement links TRBV14 to TRBJ1-3, with D possibly TRBD1 on 6 matching bases. CDR3 length equals 16 residues. The V end was cut by 0 bases, the J end by 5 bases, with 14 bases between. In germline, CDR1 is SGHDN, CDR2 FVKESK. CDR3 nucleotides: TGTGCCAGCAGCCAAGAGGACAGCGGTCGGAGAAACACCATATATTTT. Translated: CASSQEDSGRRNTIYF.

The chain joins TRBV19 to TRBJ1-1, with D perhaps matching TRBD1 (5 bases). The V and J ends lost 3 bases and 7 bases respectively, with 12 bases between them. Germline V CDR1 and CDR2: LNHDA, SQIVND (reference sequence). CDR3 length: 13 residues. In DNA, the CDR3 is TGTGCCAGTAGTATTAAGGGGATCGGTGAAGCTTTCTTT. Amino acids: CASSIKGIGEAFF. Using reference TRBV19 and TRBJ1-1 for the parts outside the CDR3, the full variable domain is DGGITQSPKYLFRKEGQNVTLSCEQNLNHDAMYWYRQDPGQGLRLIYYSQIVNDFQKGDIAEGYSVSREKKESFPLTVTSAQKNPTAFYLCASSIKGIGEAFFGQGTRLTVV.

J is TRBJ1-5 and V is TRBV7-6, with a weak D call TRBD1 (5 bases). CDR1 is SGHVS, CDR2 FNYEAQ, per germline. CDR3 length: 16 amino acids. V shed 5 bases and J shed 2 bases, with 16 bases lying between them. The CDR3 loop is CASSRRRALGNQPQHF. CDR3 bases: TGTGCCAGCAGCCGTCGCAGGGCCCTTGGCAATCAGCCCCAGCATTTT.

The rearrangement uses TRBV5-4 and TRBJ2-7; possible D gene TRBD1, 5 bases. V lost 4 bases, J lost 6 bases, and 11 bases lay in between. This CDR3 has 12 amino acids. The germline gives CDR1 SGHNT, CDR2 YYREEE (reference sequence). The CDR3 region has the DNA TGTGCCAGCAGCCCCCAGGGTTTCGAGCAGTACTTC. Translating gives CASSPQGFEQYF. Filled out from reference TRBV5-4 and TRBJ2-7, the complete variable domain reads ETGVTQSPTHLIKTRGQQVTLRCSSQSGHNTVSWYQQALGQGPQFIFQYYREEENGRGNFPPRFSGLQFPNYSSELNVNALELDDSALYLCASSPQGFEQYFGPGTRLTVT.

This clone has a handful of counts. This chain connects TRBV4-2 to TRBJ1-1; D uncertain. CDR1 is LGHNA, CDR2 YNFKEQ, per germline. V was trimmed by 0 bases and J by 4 bases, leaving 9 bases between them. The CDR3 runs to 14 residues. In DNA, the CDR3 is TGTGCCAGCAGCCAAGAGGCGGGAACCACTGAAGCTTTCTTT. Amino acid sequence: CASSQEAGTTEAFF.

In the case of this clone: Different DNA sequences within this sample yield the same CDR3. J is TRBJ2-2 and V is TRBV5-1, with TRBD1 as a possible D gene (6 bases). Between the trimmed V and J ends, which lost 4 bases and 0 bases, there was a span of 13 bases. The CDR3 is made up of 16 amino acids. Germline values: CDR1 SGHRS, CDR2 YFSETQ. The CDR3 region is CASSPTGRTNTGELFF. CDR3 sequence (DNA): TGCGCCAGCAGCCCCACAGGGAGAACGAACACCGGGGAGCTGTTTTTT.

The gene calls are TRBV7-3 and TRBJ2-3; 8 bases map to TRBD2. Trimming cost V 5 bases and J 2 bases; bases outside gene matches: 9. Germline CDR1 is SGHTA and CDR2 is FQGTGA. The CDR3 sequence is 16 residues long. The CDR3 DNA is TGTGCCAGCAGCCGCTCGGGCGGGGGGACCACAGATACGCAGTATTTT. It specifies CASSRSGGGTTDTQYF.

V and J are TRBV27 and TRBJ2-3; TRBD2 agrees at 9 bases. This CDR3 has 16 residues. The V and J ends lost 3 bases and 6 bases, in that order; junction bases with no gene match: 10. Germline V gene sequence: CDR1 MNHEY, CDR2 SMNVEV (reference sequence). The CDR3 DNA sequence: TGTGCCAGCAGTTTGGGACTAGCCGTTTCGAGGGATACGCAGTATTTT. Protein: CASSLGLAVSRDTQYF.

The V and J genes are TRBV28 and TRBJ1-2; no firm D call. The CDR3 is 14 residues long. V was pared by 3 bases and J by 3 bases, with 11 bases between. Germline CDR1 and CDR2: MDHEN and SYDVKM. The CDR3 coding sequence is TGTGCCAGCAGTTTGGTTGGAGGAGACTATGGCTACACCTTC. It specifies CASSLVGGDYGYTF.

The gene calls are TRBV3-1 (or the pseudogene TRBV3-2) and TRBJ2-7; TRBD1 aligns across 7 bases. The CDR3 consists of 11 residues. V gave up 10 bases and J gave up 4 bases; unmatched junction bases: 4. Germline values: CDR1 LGHDT, CDR2 YNNKEL (reference sequence). CDR3 coding DNA: TGTGCCACGAGACAGGGTTACGAGCAGTACTTC. Translating gives CATRQGYEQYF.

DNA for the CDR3: TGTGCCAGCAGCTTAGGAGGCTCGGGAGAGCAGTTCTTC. Its translation: CASSLGGSGEQFF. The rearrangement uses TRBV11-3 and TRBJ2-1, with D possibly being TRBD2 (5 bases). This CDR3 comprises 13 residues. V was pared by 1 base and J by 10 bases, with 11 bases between. Germline V CDR1 and CDR2: SGHNT, YENEEA.

This rearrangement joins TRBV19 to TRBJ2-7; 7 bases map to TRBD1. The CDR3 has 12 residues. V lost 6 bases and J lost 5; bases outside the gene matches: 4. Germline CDR1 and CDR2: LNHDA and SQIVND (reference sequence). CDR3 protein: CASSPTGDEQYF. As DNA, the CDR3 is TGTGCCAGTAGCCCCACAGGGGACGAGCAGTACTTC. The full variable domain, with the rest looked up from reference TRBV19 and TRBJ2-7, is DGGITQSPKYLFRKEGQNVTLSCEQNLNHDAMYWYRQDPGQGLRLIYYSQIVNDFQKGDIAEGYSVSREKKESFPLTVTSAQKNPTAFYLCASSPTGDEQYFGPGTRLTVT.

This chain joins TRBV7-3 and TRBJ1-1; 8 nucleotides line up with TRBD1. Germline CDR1 SGHTA, CDR2 FQGTGA. CDR3 length: 15 residues. J lost 1 base, V lost 2 bases, and 3 bases had no gene match. This CDR3 reads CASSLAGQANTEAFF. The CDR3, as DNA: TGTGCCAGCAGCTTAGCGGGACAGGCGAACACTGAAGCTTTCTTT.

This chain connects TRBV19 to TRBJ1-3, with a possible D match to TRBD1 (6 bases). Trimming pared 6 bases from V and 4 bases from J, leaving 22 bases between. Germline V lookup: CDR1 LNHDA, CDR2 SQIVND (reference sequence). The length of the CDR3 is 17 residues. The chain's CDR3 is CASSPRQSGGLGNTIYF. The CDR3 region has the DNA TGTGCCAGTAGCCCCAGACAGAGCGGGGGCCTCGGAAACACCATATATTTT. The complete variable domain, with remaining parts taken from reference TRBV19 and TRBJ1-3, reads DGGITQSPKYLFRKEGQNVTLSCEQNLNHDAMYWYRQDPGQGLRLIYYSQIVNDFQKGDIAEGYSVSREKKESFPLTVTSAQKNPTAFYLCASSPRQSGGLGNTIYFGEGSWLTVV.

The chain is built from TRBV3-1 (or the pseudogene TRBV3-2) and TRBJ1-4; TRBD1 is a possible D gene (5 bases). The CDR3 is 18 amino acids. V lost 2 bases and J 0 bases, leaving 16 bases between the germline ends. Germline V gives CDR1 LGHDT, CDR2 YNNKEL (reference sequence). Here the CDR3 reads CASSQRRGGIPTNEKLFF. CDR3 DNA: TGTGCCAGCAGCCAACGGCGGGGGGGGATTCCAACTAATGAAAAACTGTTTTTT.

The chain joins TRBV3-1 (or the pseudogene TRBV3-2) to TRBJ2-1, with 10 positions matching TRBD2. Losses at the gene ends were 2 bases for V and 2 bases for J; bases not matched to a gene: 6. The CDR3 is 17 residues long. Germline V gives CDR1 LGHDT, CDR2 YNNKEL (reference sequence). In DNA form, the CDR3 reads TGTGCCAGCAGCCAACATAAAGCGGGAGGGGCCTACAATGAGCAGTTCTTC. The encoded protein is CASSQHKAGGAYNEQFF.

V and J are TRBV5-1 and TRBJ2-5; TRBD2 aligns across 9 bases. Germline lookup yields CDR1 SGHRS and CDR2 YFSETQ. J gave up 5 bases and V 3 bases, and 11 bases lay outside the gene matches. The CDR3 is 16 amino acids. This CDR3 is CASSSSPSGNGETQYF. The CDR3, as DNA: TGCGCCAGCAGCTCCTCCCCTAGCGGGAATGGGGAGACCCAGTACTTC.

V is TRBV2 and J is TRBJ2-2; 8 bases align to TRBD2. V trimming: 3 bases; J trimming: 2 bases; junction bases outside the gene matches: 8. The V gene's germline CDR1 is SNHLY and CDR2 FYNNEI. The CDR3 covers 17 residues. The CDR3 DNA sequence: TGTGCCAGCAGTGAGAGAGGGAGCGGGAGTAACACCGGGGAGCTGTTTTTT. It yields the protein CASSERGSGSNTGELFF.